What follows are 13 T cell receptor beta chains derived from one specimen sequenced in a study of cytomegalovirus exposure and HLA in healthy donors. With 60 Vbeta and 13 Jbeta primers, the PCR was carried out. Libraries were prepared by immunoSEQ multiplex PCR; TCRdb keeps only in-frame clonotypes and omits some of them. This sample has 120,000 to 150,000 clones, with around three quarters found just once. The specimen was PBMCs. The receptors originated from a woman in her thirties or forties in good health and CMV-seropositive.

The CDR3 is CASSPLTGVSYNEQFF. The CDR3 DNA follows: TGTGCCAGCAGCCCGCTGACAGGGGTGTCCTACAATGAGCAGTTCTTC. This chain links TRBV11-3 with TRBJ2-1; 8 nucleotides align to TRBD1. V trimming: 5 bases; J trimming: 1 base; junction bases outside the gene matches: 7. CDR1 is SGHNT and CDR2 is YENEEA in the germline V gene. The CDR3 spans 16 residues.

This clone was seen only a few times. The rearrangement joins TRBV7-9 to TRBJ2-3; no firm D call. V dropped 3 bases and J dropped 2 bases, with 9 bases sitting between them. Germline V gene lookup returns CDR1 SEHNR and CDR2 FQNEAQ (reference sequence). CDR3 size: 14 residues. The CDR3 DNA reads TGTGCCAGCAGCTTTCAACTCTCCACAGATACGCAGTATTTT. It translates to CASSFQLSTDTQYF.

V and J are TRBV28 and TRBJ2-5; 8 bases are shared with TRBD2. V shed 4 bases, J shed 5 bases, and the junction held 9 bases outside the gene matches. CDR1 is MDHEN, CDR2 SYDVKM, per germline. The CDR3 has 15 residues. CDR3 loop: CASSSPSGSSETQYF. Here the CDR3 DNA reads TGTGCCAGCAGTTCACCCAGCGGGAGCTCCGAGACCCAGTACTTC. The complete variable domain, with remaining parts taken from reference TRBV28 and TRBJ2-5, reads DVKVTQSSRYLVKRTGEKVFLECVQDMDHENMFWYRQDPGLGLRLIYFSYDVKMKEKGDIPEGYSVSREKKERFSLILESASTNQTSMYLCASSSPSGSSETQYFGPGTRLLVL.

This chain connects TRBV7-9 to TRBJ1-1; unclear D gene. The ends were cut back, 5 bases at V and 0 bases at J, with 7 bases in the middle. This CDR3 region has 13 residues. Germline lookup yields CDR1 SEHNR and CDR2 FQNEAQ (reference sequence). CDR3 coding DNA: TGTGCCAGCAGCCCTACCATGAACACTGAAGCTTTCTTT. It yields the protein CASSPTMNTEAFF.

The CDR3 sequence is CASSYRQGAKDEQYF. As DNA, the CDR3 is TGTGCCAGCAGTTATCGGCAGGGGGCGAAGGACGAGCAGTACTTC. This sequence joins TRBV6-6 and TRBJ2-7; 8 nucleotides match TRBD1. The germline gives CDR1 MNHNY, CDR2 SVGAGI (reference sequence). V dropped 3 bases and J dropped 5; count of bases not matched to a gene: 9. This CDR3 region has 15 residues.

The chain employs TRBV9 and TRBJ1-2; 10 bases are a match to TRBD1. From germline, CDR1 is SGDLS and CDR2 YYNGEE. This CDR3 has 14 amino acids. V lost 2 bases to trimming and J lost 6 bases; unmatched junction nucleotides: 4. DNA for the CDR3: TGTGCCAGCAGCGTCGGGGACAGGGGCAATGGCTACACCTTC. Translation gives CASSVGDRGNGYTF.

The rearrangement links TRBV28 to TRBJ1-4; D gene uncertain. The germline V gene has CDR1 MDHEN and CDR2 SYDVKM. V lost 7 bases and J lost 4, with 10 bases in between. The CDR3 contains 13 residues. This chain's CDR3 is CASTQPYNEKLFF. Written as DNA, the CDR3 is TGTGCCAGCACCCAACCCTATAATGAAAAACTGTTTTTT.

This clone was found a few times. The chain has TRBV10-2 and TRBJ2-1; weak D call: TRBD2 (7 bases). The CDR3 contains 13 residues. CDR1 WSHSY and CDR2 SAAADI come from the germline V gene. V was trimmed by 10 bases and J by 8 bases, leaving 18 bases between them. CDR3 sequence reads: CATLGASGYEQFF. Here the CDR3 DNA reads TGCGCCACCTTGGGGGCTAGCGGCTATGAGCAGTTCTTC.

This chain uses TRBV19 with TRBJ2-7, with no clear D. Trimming cost V 1 base and J 1 base, with 8 bases left between them. Germline CDR1 reads LNHDA; CDR2 reads SQIVND (reference sequence). The CDR3 has 14 residues. The CDR3 reads CASSIVARSYEQYF. The CDR3, as DNA: TGTGCCAGTAGTATAGTTGCCAGATCCTACGAGCAGTACTTC.

The chain employs TRBV7-3 and TRBJ2-3, with TRBD2 matching over 12 bases. J gave up 4 bases and V 8 bases, and 10 bases lay outside the gene matches. The CDR3 length is 16 residues. Germline values: CDR1 SGHTA, CDR2 FQGTGA. The DNA for the CDR3 is TGTGCCAGCCGCCAAGGAGGACTAGCGGGATCAGATACGCAGTATTTT. Residues: CASRQGGLAGSDTQYF.

The V and J genes are TRBV7-5 and TRBJ2-3; TRBD1 is the table's D call and was not checked against the DNA. TRBV7-5 is an annotated pseudogene. The CDR3 contains 15 residues. CDR3 bases: TGTGCCAGAAGCCCCCATTGGGGGCCCACAGATACGCAGTATTTT. It specifies CARSPHWGPTDTQYF.

The rearrangement joins TRBV13 to TRBJ2-7, with 8 bases lining up with TRBD2. The germline V gene encodes CDR1 PRHDT and CDR2 FYEKMQ (reference sequence). Trimming at V came to 0 bases and at J to 2 bases, leaving 9 bases not matched to a gene. The CDR3 has 17 residues. The CDR3, as DNA: TGTGCCAGCAGCTTAGGCCCCTCGGGAGGGCTTGCCTACGAGCAGTACTTC. It specifies CASSLGPSGGLAYEQYF.

The chain carries TRBV7-2 and TRBJ2-1; no definite D call. Germline loops: CDR1 SGHTA, CDR2 FQGNSA. The V end lost 1 base, the J end lost 8 bases, and 6 bases lay between the germline ends. This CDR3 spans 12 amino acids. In DNA, the CDR3 is TGTGCCAGCAGCTTAGGCGAGGATGAGCAGTTCTTC. Encoded protein: CASSLGEDEQFF.